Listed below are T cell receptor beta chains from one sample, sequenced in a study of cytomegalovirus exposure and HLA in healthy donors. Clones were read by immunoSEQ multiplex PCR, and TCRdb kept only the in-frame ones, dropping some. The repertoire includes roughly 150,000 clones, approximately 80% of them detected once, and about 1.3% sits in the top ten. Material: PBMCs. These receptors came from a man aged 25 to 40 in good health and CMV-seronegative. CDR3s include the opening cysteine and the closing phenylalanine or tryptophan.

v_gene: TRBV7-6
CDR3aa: CASSLAGGGSEKLFF

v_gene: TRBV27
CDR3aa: CASSLRRYGSYEQYF

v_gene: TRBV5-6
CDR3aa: CASSLDGGQGETQYF

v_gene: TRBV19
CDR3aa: CASSISGQERGYTF

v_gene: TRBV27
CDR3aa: CASSLETSSDEQFF

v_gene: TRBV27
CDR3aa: CASGPPGAFREQYF

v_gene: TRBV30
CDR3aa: CAWSVTGATMSSYNEQFF

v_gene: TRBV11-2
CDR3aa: CASSLDRRNTIYF

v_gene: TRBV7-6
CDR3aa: CASSWGQGQGGYTF

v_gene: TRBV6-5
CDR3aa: CASSYSRAFTDTQYF

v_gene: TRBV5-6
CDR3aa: CASSYTQGARYNEQFF

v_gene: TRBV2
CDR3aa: CASSQTSGATTDTQYF

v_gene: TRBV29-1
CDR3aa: CSYARDRDYEQYF

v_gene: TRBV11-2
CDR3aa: CASRLISDEQFF